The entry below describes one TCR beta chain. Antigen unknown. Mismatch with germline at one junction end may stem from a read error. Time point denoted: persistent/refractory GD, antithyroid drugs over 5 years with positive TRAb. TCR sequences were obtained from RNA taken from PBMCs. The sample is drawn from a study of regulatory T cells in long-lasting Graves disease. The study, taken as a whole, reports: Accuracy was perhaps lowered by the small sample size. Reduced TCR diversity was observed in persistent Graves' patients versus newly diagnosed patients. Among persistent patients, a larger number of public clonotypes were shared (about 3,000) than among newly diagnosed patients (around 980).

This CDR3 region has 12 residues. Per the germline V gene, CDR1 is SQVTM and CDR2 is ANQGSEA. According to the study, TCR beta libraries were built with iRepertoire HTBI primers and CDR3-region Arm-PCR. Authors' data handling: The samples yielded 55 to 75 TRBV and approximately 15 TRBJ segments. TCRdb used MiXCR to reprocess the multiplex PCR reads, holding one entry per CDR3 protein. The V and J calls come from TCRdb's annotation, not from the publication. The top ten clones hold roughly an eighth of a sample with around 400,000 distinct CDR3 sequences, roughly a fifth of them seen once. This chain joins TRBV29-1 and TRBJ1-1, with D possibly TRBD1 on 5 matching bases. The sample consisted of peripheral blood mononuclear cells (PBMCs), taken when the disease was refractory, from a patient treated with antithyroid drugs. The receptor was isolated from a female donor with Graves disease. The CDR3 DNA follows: TGCAGCGTTGTGGTTTCGGACACTGGAGCTTTCTTT. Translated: CSVVVSDTGAFF.